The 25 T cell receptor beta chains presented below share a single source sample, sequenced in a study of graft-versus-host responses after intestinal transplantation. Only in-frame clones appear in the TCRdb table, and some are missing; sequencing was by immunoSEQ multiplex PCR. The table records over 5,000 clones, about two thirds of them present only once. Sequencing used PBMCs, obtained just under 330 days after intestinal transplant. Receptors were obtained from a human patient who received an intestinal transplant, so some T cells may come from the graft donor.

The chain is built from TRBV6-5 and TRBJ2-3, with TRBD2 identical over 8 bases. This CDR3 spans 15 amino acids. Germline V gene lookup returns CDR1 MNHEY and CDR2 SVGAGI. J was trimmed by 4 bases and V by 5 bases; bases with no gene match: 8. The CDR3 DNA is TGTGCCAGCAGTCCGACGGGACTAGTCTCAGATACGCAGTATTTT. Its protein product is CASSPTGLVSDTQYF.

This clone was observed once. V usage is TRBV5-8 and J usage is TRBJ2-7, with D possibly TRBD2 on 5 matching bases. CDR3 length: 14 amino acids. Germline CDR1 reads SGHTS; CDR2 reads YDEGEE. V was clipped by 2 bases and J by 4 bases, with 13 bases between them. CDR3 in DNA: TGTGCCAGCAGCTTAGGCCCGAGGGCTTACGAGCAGTACTTC. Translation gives CASSLGPRAYEQYF. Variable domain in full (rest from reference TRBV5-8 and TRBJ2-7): EAGVTQSPTHLIKTRGQQATLRCSPISGHTSVYWYQQALGLGLQFLLWYDEGEERNRGNFPPRFSGRQFPNYSSELNVNALELEDSALYLCASSLGPRAYEQYFGPGTRLTVT.

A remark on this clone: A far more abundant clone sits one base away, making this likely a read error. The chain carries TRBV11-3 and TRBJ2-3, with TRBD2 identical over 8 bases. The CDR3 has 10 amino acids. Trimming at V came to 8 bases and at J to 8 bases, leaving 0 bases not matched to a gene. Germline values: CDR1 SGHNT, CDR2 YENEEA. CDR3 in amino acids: CASAGGTQYF. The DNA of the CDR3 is TGTGCCAGCGCGGGAGGTACGCAGTATTTT.

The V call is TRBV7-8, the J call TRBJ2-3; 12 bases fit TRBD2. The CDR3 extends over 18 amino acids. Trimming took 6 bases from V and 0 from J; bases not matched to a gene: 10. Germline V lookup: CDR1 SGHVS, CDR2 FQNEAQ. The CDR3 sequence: CASRSGSGLAGSTDTQYF. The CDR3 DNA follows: TGTGCCAGCAGATCCGGCTCTGGACTAGCGGGGAGCACAGATACGCAGTATTTT.

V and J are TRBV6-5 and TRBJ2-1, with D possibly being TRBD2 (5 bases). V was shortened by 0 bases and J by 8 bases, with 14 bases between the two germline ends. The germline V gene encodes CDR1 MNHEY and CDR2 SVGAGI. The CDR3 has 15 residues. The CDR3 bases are TGTGCCAGCAGTTACTCTATCACCGAGGGTGATGAGCAGTTCTTC. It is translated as CASSYSITEGDEQFF.

CDR3 residues: CASSFGRINTGELFF. The CDR3 DNA is TGTGCCAGCAGCTTTGGGCGGATTAACACCGGGGAGCTGTTTTTT. The gene calls are TRBV5-4 and TRBJ2-2; D remains ambiguous. The CDR3 is 15 residues long. V shed 2 bases and J shed 2 bases, with 10 bases lying between them. CDR1 is SGHNT and CDR2 is YYREEE in the germline V gene (reference sequence).

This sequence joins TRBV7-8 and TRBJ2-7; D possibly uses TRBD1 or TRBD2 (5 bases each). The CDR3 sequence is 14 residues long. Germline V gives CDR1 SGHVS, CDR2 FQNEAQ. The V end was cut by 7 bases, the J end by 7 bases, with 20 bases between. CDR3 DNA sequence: TGTGCCAGCATCAAGGGAGTAGGGGCAGGGGAGCAGTACTTC. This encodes CASIKGVGAGEQYF.

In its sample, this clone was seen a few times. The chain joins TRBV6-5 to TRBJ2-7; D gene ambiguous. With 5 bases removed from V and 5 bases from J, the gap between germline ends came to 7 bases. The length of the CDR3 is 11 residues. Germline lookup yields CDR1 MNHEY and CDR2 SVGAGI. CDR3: CASSAWDEQYF. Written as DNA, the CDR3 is TGTGCCAGCAGTGCATGGGACGAGCAGTACTTC.

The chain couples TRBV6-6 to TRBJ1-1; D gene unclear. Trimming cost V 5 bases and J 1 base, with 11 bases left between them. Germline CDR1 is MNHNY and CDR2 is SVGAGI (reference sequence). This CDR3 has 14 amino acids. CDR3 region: CASSTYGENTEAFF. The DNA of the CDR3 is TGTGCCAGCAGTACATACGGCGAGAACACTGAAGCTTTCTTT.

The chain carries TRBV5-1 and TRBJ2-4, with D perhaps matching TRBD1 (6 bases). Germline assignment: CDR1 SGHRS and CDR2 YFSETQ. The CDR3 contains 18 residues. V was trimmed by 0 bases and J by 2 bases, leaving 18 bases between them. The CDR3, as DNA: TGCGCCAGCAGCTTGGGGTTGACAGGCCCGATGCCCAAAAACATTCAGTACTTC. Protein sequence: CASSLGLTGPMPKNIQYF.

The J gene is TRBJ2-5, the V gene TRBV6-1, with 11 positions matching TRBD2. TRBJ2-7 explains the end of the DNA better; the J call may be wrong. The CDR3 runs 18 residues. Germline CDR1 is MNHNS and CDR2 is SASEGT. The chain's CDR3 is CASSEYASGGPIFHEQYF. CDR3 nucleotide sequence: TGTGCCAGCAGTGAATACGCTAGCGGGGGGCCGATATTCCACGAGCAGTACTTC.

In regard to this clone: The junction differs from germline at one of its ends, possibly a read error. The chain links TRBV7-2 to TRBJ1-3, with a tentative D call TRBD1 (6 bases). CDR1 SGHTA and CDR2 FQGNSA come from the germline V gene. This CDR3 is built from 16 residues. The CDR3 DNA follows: TGCGCCAGCAGCCAAGAACAGGGTTTCACTGGAAACACCATATATTTT. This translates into CASSQEQGFTGNTIYF. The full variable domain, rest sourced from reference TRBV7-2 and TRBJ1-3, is GAGVSQSPSNKVTEKGKDVELRCDPISGHTALYWYRQSLGQGLEFLIYFQGNSAPDKSGLPSDRFSAERTGGSVSTLTIQRTQQEDSAVYLCASSQEQGFTGNTIYFGEGSWLTVV.

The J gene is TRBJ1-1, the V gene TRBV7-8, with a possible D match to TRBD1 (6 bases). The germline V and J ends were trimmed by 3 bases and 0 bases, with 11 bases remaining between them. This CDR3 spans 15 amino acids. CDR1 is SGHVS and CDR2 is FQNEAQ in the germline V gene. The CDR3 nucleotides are TGTGCCAGCAGCTTTCACAGGGAGATGAACACTGAAGCTTTCTTT. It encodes CASSFHREMNTEAFF. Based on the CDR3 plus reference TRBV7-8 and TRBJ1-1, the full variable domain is GAGVSQSPRYKVAKRGQDVALRCDPISGHVSLFWYQQALGQGPEFLTYFQNEAQLDKSGLPSDRFFAERPEGSVSTLKIQRTQQEDSAVYLCASSFHREMNTEAFFGQGTRLTVV.

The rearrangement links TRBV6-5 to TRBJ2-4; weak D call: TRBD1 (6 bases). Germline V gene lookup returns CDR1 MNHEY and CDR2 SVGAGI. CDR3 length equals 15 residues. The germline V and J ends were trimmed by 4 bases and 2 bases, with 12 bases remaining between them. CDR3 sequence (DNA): TGTGCCAGCAGTTTCTCTACAGGGCCCAAAAACATTCAGTACTTC. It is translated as CASSFSTGPKNIQYF.

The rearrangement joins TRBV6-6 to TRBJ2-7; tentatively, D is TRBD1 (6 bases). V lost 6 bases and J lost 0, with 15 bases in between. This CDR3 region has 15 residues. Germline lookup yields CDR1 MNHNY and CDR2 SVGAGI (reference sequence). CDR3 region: CASSRDTSSSYEQYF. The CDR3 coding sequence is TGTGCCAGCAGCCGGGACACCAGTAGCTCCTACGAGCAGTACTTC.

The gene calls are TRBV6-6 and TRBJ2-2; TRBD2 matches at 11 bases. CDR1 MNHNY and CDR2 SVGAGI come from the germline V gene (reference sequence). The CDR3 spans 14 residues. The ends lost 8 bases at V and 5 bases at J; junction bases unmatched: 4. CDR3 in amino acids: CASLAGGVTGELFF. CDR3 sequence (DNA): TGTGCCAGCTTAGCGGGGGGGGTGACCGGGGAGCTGTTTTTT.

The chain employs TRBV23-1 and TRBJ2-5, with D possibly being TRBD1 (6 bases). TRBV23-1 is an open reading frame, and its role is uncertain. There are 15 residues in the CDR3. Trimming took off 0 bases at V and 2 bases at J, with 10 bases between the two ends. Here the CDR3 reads CASSQSSGTQETQYF. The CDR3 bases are TGCGCCAGCAGTCAATCCTCCGGGACACAAGAGACCCAGTACTTC.

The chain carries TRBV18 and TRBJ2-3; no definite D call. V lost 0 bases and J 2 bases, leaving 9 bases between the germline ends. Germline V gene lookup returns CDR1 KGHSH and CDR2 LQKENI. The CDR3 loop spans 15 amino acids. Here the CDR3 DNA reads TGTGCCAGCTCACCACCGTTTACTTCCACAGATACGCAGTATTTT. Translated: CASSPPFTSTDTQYF.

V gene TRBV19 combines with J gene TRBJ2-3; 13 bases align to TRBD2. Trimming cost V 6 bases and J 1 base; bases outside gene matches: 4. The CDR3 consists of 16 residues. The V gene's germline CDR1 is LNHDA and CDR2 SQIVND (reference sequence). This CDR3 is CASSLLAGGGTDTQYF. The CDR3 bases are TGTGCCAGTAGCTTACTAGCGGGGGGGGGCACAGATACGCAGTATTTT.

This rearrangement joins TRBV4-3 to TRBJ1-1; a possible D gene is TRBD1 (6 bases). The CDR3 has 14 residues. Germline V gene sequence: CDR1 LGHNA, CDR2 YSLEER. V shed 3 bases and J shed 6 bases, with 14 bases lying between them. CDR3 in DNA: TGCGCCAGCAGCCACCAACAGGGATCCCCTGAAGCTTTCTTT. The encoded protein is CASSHQQGSPEAFF.

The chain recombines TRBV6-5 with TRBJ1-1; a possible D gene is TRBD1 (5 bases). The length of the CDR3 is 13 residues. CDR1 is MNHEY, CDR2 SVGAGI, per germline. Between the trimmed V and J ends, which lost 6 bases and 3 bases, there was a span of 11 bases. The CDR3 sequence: CASRWGRDTEAFF. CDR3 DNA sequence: TGTGCCAGCAGATGGGGGAGGGACACTGAAGCTTTCTTT.

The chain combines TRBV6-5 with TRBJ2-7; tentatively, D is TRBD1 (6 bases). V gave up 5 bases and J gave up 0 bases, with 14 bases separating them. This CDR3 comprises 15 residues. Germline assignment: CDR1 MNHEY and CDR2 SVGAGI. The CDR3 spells CASSISDSSSYEQYF. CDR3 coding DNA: TGTGCCAGCAGTATTTCGGACAGCAGCTCCTACGAGCAGTACTTC.

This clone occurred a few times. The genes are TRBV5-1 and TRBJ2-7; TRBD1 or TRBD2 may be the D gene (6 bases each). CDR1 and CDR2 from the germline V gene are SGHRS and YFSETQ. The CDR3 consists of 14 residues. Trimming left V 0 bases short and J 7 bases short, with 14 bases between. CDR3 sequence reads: CASSLEGGSREQYF. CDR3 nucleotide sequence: TGCGCCAGCAGCTTGGAGGGGGGCTCGCGGGAGCAGTACTTC.

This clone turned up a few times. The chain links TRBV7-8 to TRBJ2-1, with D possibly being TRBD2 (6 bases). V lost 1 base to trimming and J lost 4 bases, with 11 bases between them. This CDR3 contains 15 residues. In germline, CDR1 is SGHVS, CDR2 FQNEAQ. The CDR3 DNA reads TGTGCCAGCAGCTTAGATGGGGGGTATTACAATGAGCAGTTCTTC. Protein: CASSLDGGYYNEQFF.

In DNA, the CDR3 is TGCGCCAGCAGCCAAGAGGGAGGTTTTGGTGAAAAACTGTTTTTT. It is translated as CASSQEGGFGEKLFF. V is TRBV4-3 and J is TRBJ1-4, with D uncertain. The CDR3 is made up of 15 amino acids. The V end was cut by 0 bases, the J end by 7 bases, with 12 bases between. Per the germline V gene, CDR1 is LGHNA and CDR2 is YSLEER.